This record looks at one T cell receptor (beta chain) sequence and its context. Its antigen remains unknown. Assay: immunoSEQ multiplex PCR; the TCRdb copy retains only in-frame clones and omits some. The data show some 130,000 clones, about 85% seen once. Germline V gives CDR1 SGHNT, CDR2 YYREEE (reference sequence). The length of the CDR3 is 16 residues. V shed 3 bases, J shed 4 bases, and the junction held 7 bases outside the gene matches. The sample comes from a study of T cell responses to AZD1222 COVID-19 vaccine. General study results and limits: Donors were mostly white British, more females; clonal diversity possibly underestimated.

The sequence was obtained from an adult in good health. The sequencing used peripheral blood, collected on day 0 of AZD1222 vaccination. The rearrangement links TRBV5-4 to TRBJ2-3, with 11 bases identical to TRBD2. CDR3 residues: CASSSTSGGLADTQYF. Written as DNA, the CDR3 is TGTGCCAGCAGCTCCACTAGCGGGGGCTTGGCAGATACGCAGTATTTT.